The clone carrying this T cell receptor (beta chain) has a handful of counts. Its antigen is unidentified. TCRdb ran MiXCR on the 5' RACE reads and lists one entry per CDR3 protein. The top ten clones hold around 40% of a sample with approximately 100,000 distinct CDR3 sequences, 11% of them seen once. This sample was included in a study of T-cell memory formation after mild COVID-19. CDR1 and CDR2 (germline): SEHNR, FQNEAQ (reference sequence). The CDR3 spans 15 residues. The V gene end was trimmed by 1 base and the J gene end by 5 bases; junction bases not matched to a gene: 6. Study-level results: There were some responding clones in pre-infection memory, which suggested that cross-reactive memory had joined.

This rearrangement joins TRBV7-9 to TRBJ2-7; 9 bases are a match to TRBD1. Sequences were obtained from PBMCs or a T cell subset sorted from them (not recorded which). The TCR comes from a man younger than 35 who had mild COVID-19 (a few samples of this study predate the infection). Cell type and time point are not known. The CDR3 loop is CASSLVGQGGNEQYF. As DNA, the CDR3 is TGTGCCAGCAGCTTAGTGGGACAGGGAGGTAACGAGCAGTACTTC.